The 21 T cell receptor beta chains below come from one sample, sequenced in a study of control samples from healthy donors and cancer patients (dated by TCRdb to 2018 to 2020). Libraries were made using the immunoSEQ multiplex PCR assay. What TCRdb holds here is the immuneACCESS table cut down to in-frame rearrangements. Part of the clones is not present; checked against another copy, under half of the missing clones reflect an unresolved V gene, and the others are unexplained. This sample comprises some 250,000 clones, approximately 80% of them detected only once. The ten biggest clones cover roughly 15% of the sample. Input material: PBMCs. The source is a woman aged 60-75 years with lung cancer.

The chain couples TRBV5-6 to TRBJ1-2; TRBD1 might be the D (6 bases). V was trimmed by 3 bases and J by 6 bases, leaving 12 bases between them. The germline V gene encodes CDR1 SGHDT and CDR2 YYEEEE. This CDR3 has 13 amino acids. The CDR3 nucleotides are TGTGCCAGCAGCTCCCCTACAGGGAATGGCTACACCTTC. As protein: CASSSPTGNGYTF.

The gene calls are TRBV19 and TRBJ1-2, with 11 bases that match TRBD1. With 3 bases clipped from V and 6 bases from J, the junction kept 3 bases outside the gene matches. Germline CDR1 reads LNHDA; CDR2 reads SQIVND (reference sequence). This CDR3 is 14 amino acids long. The DNA of the CDR3 is TGTGCCAGTAGTATGGACAGGGGGCAGGATGGCTACACCTTC. Its protein is CASSMDRGQDGYTF.

This clone was seen once. The chain is built from TRBV5-5 and TRBJ2-2; D call uncertain. The CDR3 consists of 16 residues. Germline V gene data show CDR1 as SGHKS and CDR2 as YYEKEE (reference sequence). V lost 2 bases and J lost 1, with 12 bases in between. This CDR3 reads CASSFGSGLNTGELFF. The DNA for the CDR3 is TGTGCCAGCAGCTTCGGATCAGGCTTGAACACCGGGGAGCTGTTTTTT.

The chain links TRBV19 to TRBJ2-7; TRBD2 might be the D (7 bases). The CDR3 length is 17 residues. V lost 2 bases and J 0 bases, leaving 17 bases between the germline ends. Germline-derived CDR1 and CDR2 are LNHDA and SQIVND (reference sequence). The CDR3 bases are TGTGCCAGTAGTATATCCGGGGGGCTTCGTGGCTCCTACGAGCAGTACTTC. Protein product: CASSISGGLRGSYEQYF.

V and J are TRBV5-1 and TRBJ1-2; perhaps TRBD1 as D (5 bases). The CDR3 extends over 13 amino acids. V lost 6 bases and J lost 4, with 13 bases in between. The germline V gene has CDR1 SGHRS and CDR2 YFSETQ. The CDR3 bases are TGCGCCAGCACCGTACAGGTGGGCTATGGCTACACCTTC. Protein sequence: CASTVQVGYGYTF.

This clone was seen more than once but under ten times. The V and J genes are TRBV3-1 (or the pseudogene TRBV3-2) and TRBJ1-6; D gene unclear. Germline V gene sequence: CDR1 LGHDT, CDR2 YNNKEL (reference sequence). V was shortened by 0 bases and J by 7 bases, with 10 bases between the two germline ends. This CDR3 has 15 amino acids. The CDR3 reads CASSQDFWPNSPLHF. In DNA, the CDR3 is TGTGCCAGCAGCCAAGATTTCTGGCCGAATTCACCCCTCCACTTT.

This chain connects TRBV25-1 to TRBJ1-1; D is possibly TRBD1 (5 bases). Germline V CDR1 and CDR2: MGHDK, SYGVNS. Trimming left V 4 bases short and J 7 bases short, with 16 bases between. The CDR3 is 14 amino acids. For the CDR3, the DNA is TGTGCCAGCAGTGTCACGGGGGTTGCGAATGAAGCTTTCTTT. Its protein product is CASSVTGVANEAFF.

This chain joins TRBV28 and TRBJ2-7; the D gene is possibly TRBD1 (5 bases). The CDR3 is made up of 13 amino acids. Trimming pared 3 bases from V and 3 bases from J, leaving 9 bases between. CDR1 is MDHEN and CDR2 is SYDVKM in the germline V gene. CDR3 bases: TGTGCCAGCAGTTTCCCCGACAGCTACGAGCAGTACTTC. It is translated as CASSFPDSYEQYF.

This chain connects TRBV6-5 to TRBJ2-5; D possibly corresponds to TRBD1 (5 bases). This CDR3 spans 13 amino acids. Trimming took 8 bases from V and 0 from J, leaving 10 bases between them. Germline V gives CDR1 MNHEY, CDR2 SVGAGI. The CDR3 sequence: CASERGYQETQYF. DNA for the CDR3: TGTGCCAGCGAAAGGGGCTACCAAGAGACCCAGTACTTC.

The chain combines TRBV10-2 with TRBJ1-3; D is unclear. Deletions cut 0 bases from V and 0 bases from J, with 18 bases between. The CDR3 has 19 amino acids. Looked up from germline, CDR1 is WSHSY and CDR2 is SAAADI. Here the CDR3 reads CASSESTRGAGSSGNTIYF. In nucleotides, the CDR3 is TGCGCCAGCAGTGAGTCGACTCGGGGTGCAGGATCCTCTGGAAACACCATATATTTT.

This rearrangement joins TRBV5-1 to TRBJ2-1; D is possibly TRBD2 (6 bases). CDR3 length equals 14 residues. Germline CDR1 SGHRS, CDR2 YFSETQ. Deletions cut 6 bases from V and 4 bases from J, with 14 bases between. The CDR3: CASTGGTLYNEQFF. CDR3 in DNA: TGCGCCAGCACGGGCGGGACTCTTTACAATGAGCAGTTCTTC.

The V and J genes are TRBV7-9 and TRBJ1-1; D is unclear. Germline lookup yields CDR1 SEHNR and CDR2 FQNEAQ (reference sequence). The CDR3 is 13 residues long. Trimming took 1 base from V and 4 from J, leaving 7 bases between them. CDR3 bases: TGTGCCAGCAGCTTAGAACCCCTCACTGAAGCTTTCTTT. This encodes CASSLEPLTEAFF. The full variable domain, in which reference TRBV7-9 and TRBJ1-1 provide the parts outside the CDR3, is DTGVSQNPRHKITKRGQNVTFRCDPISEHNRLYWYRQTLGQGPEFLTYFQNEAQLEKSRLLSDRFSAERPKGSFSTLEIQRTEQGDSAMYLCASSLEPLTEAFFGQGTRLTVV.

This clone was seen once. The chain joins TRBV9 to TRBJ2-3, with D maybe TRBD1 (6 bases). The V end lost 4 bases, the J end lost 2 bases, and 11 bases lay between the germline ends. CDR3 length: 14 amino acids. Germline lookup yields CDR1 SGDLS and CDR2 YYNGEE. CDR3 sequence reads: CASSPRTVTDTQYF. For the CDR3, the DNA is TGTGCCAGCAGCCCCAGGACAGTCACAGATACGCAGTATTTT.

The chain has TRBV12-3 or TRBV12-4 and TRBJ2-7, with D unresolved. V was cut by 3 bases and J by 3 bases, with 6 bases left in between. The CDR3 runs to 12 residues. The CDR3 sequence: CASSFGRYEQYF. The CDR3 bases are TGTGCCAGCAGTTTCGGACGCTACGAGCAGTACTTC.

This clone was seen a single time. The V and J genes are TRBV4-1 and TRBJ2-1; 8 bases are shared with TRBD2. CDR1 is MGHRA and CDR2 is YSYEKL in the germline V gene. V dropped 3 bases and J dropped 1; count of bases not matched to a gene: 8. This CDR3 region has 17 residues. The CDR3 nucleotides read TGCGCCAGCAGCCAGCGGCCAGCGGGAGTTTCCTACAATGAGCAGTTCTTC. It translates to CASSQRPAGVSYNEQFF.

Notes on this clone: The sample carries other DNA sequences with the same CDR3. V usage is TRBV5-1 and J usage is TRBJ1-1, with no clear D. Germline V CDR1 and CDR2: SGHRS, YFSETQ. The CDR3 loop spans 11 amino acids. Trimming left V 0 bases short and J 5 bases short, with 2 bases between. CDR3: CASSLDTEAFF. CDR3 nucleotide sequence: TGCGCCAGCAGCTTGGATACTGAAGCTTTCTTT. Full variable domain (missing parts from reference TRBV5-1 and TRBJ1-1): KAGVTQTPRYLIKTRGQQVTLSCSPISGHRSVSWYQQTPGQGLQFLFEYFSETQRNKGNFPGRFSGRQFSNSRSEMNVSTLELGDSALYLCASSLDTEAFFGQGTRLTVV.

The chain is built from TRBV7-6 and TRBJ1-2; no definite D call. Between the trimmed V and J ends, which lost 5 bases and 4 bases, there was a span of 14 bases. The CDR3 consists of 14 residues. Per the germline V gene, CDR1 is SGHVS and CDR2 is FNYEAQ. This CDR3 is CASSPWEEAYGYTF. CDR3 nucleotide sequence: TGTGCCAGCAGCCCCTGGGAGGAGGCCTATGGCTACACCTTC.

The J gene is TRBJ2-2, the V gene TRBV29-1; D is possibly TRBD1 (7 bases). V shed 7 bases and J shed 2 bases, with 14 bases lying between them. The CDR3 spans 14 residues. Germline CDR1 SQVTM, CDR2 ANQGSEA. CDR3 nucleotides: TGCAGCGCAGGGGGGCAGGGAAACACCGGGGAGCTGTTTTTT. This codes for CSAGGQGNTGELFF.

The V gene is TRBV28, the J gene TRBJ1-4; a weak D match, TRBD1 (5 bases). Germline CDR1 is MDHEN and CDR2 is SYDVKM. CDR3 length: 15 amino acids. With 5 bases removed from V and 5 bases from J, the gap between germline ends came to 15 bases. The CDR3 reads CASSGSGTRNEKLFF. Written as DNA, the CDR3 is TGTGCCAGCAGTGGCTCCGGGACTCGGAATGAAAAACTGTTTTTT. The full variable domain, rest sourced from reference TRBV28 and TRBJ1-4, is DVKVTQSSRYLVKRTGEKVFLECVQDMDHENMFWYRQDPGLGLRLIYFSYDVKMKEKGDIPEGYSVSREKKERFSLILESASTNQTSMYLCASSGSGTRNEKLFFGSGTQLSVL.

This clone occurred once. The V call is TRBV5-1, the J call TRBJ2-5; no reliable D call. V lost 1 base and J lost 4, with 8 bases in between. Germline CDR1 and CDR2: SGHRS and YFSETQ. The CDR3 has 13 residues. The CDR3 nucleotides are TGCGCCAGCAGCTTGAAGCCAGGAGAGACCCAGTACTTC. Its translation is CASSLKPGETQYF.

This clone was counted only a few times. This sequence joins TRBV28 and TRBJ1-2; no clear D gene. V shed 3 bases and J shed 5 bases, with 10 bases lying between them. Looked up from germline, CDR1 is MDHEN and CDR2 is SYDVKM. This CDR3 spans 13 amino acids. The CDR3 DNA is TGTGCCAGCAGTTTTCGGCCAGAGTATGGCTACACCTTC. Residues: CASSFRPEYGYTF.